The 27 T cell receptor beta chains below all came from one sample that was sequenced in a study of T cell repertoires in cytomegalovirus infection. TCRdb passed the reads through MiXCR, listing each CDR3 protein once. The sample yields 160,000 or so distinct CDR3 sequences, under 20% seen once. Sequenced input: CD8+ T cells from PBMCs. All receptors derive from a human donor in good health (CMV status not recorded). Some clones in this sample may be carry-over from other donors' samples.

This clonotype was counted a few times. J is TRBJ1-3 and V is TRBV7-8, with D possibly TRBD1 on 6 matching bases. This CDR3 contains 15 residues. Trimming shortened V by 3 bases and J by 2 bases, and 11 bases separated the two germline ends. Germline loops: CDR1 SGHVS, CDR2 FQNEAQ. CDR3 DNA sequence: TGTGCCAGCAGCTTGAGACAGGAGACTGGAAACACCATATATTTT. Residues: CASSLRQETGNTIYF.

The chain recombines TRBV6-2 or TRBV6-3 with TRBJ2-7; D might be TRBD1 (5 bases). This CDR3 contains 13 residues. V was pared by 4 bases and J by 3 bases, with 10 bases between. Germline values: CDR1 MNHEY, CDR2 SVGEGT. The CDR3 DNA reads TGTGCCAGCAGTTTCGGACACGTCTACGAGCAGTACTTC. Its protein is CASSFGHVYEQYF.

The chain joins TRBV29-1 to TRBJ2-5, with TRBD2 as a possible D gene (5 bases). The germline V gene has CDR1 SQVTM and CDR2 ANQGSEA. The CDR3 is 11 amino acids. The V end lost 4 bases, the J end lost 3 bases, and 6 bases lay between the germline ends. The CDR3 bases are TGCAGCGTTGCCGGGGAAGAGACCCAGTACTTC. The encoded protein is CSVAGEETQYF.

The rearrangement links TRBV29-1 to TRBJ2-5; D tentatively fits TRBD1 or TRBD2 (6 bases each). CDR1 is SQVTM, CDR2 ANQGSEA, per germline. The V end was cut by 2 bases, the J end by 3 bases, with 19 bases between. CDR3 length: 16 residues. CDR3 loop: CSVEREAGRTEETQYF. The CDR3 DNA reads as TGCAGCGTTGAAAGGGAGGCCGGTAGGACAGAAGAGACCCAGTACTTC.

The chain couples TRBV7-2 to TRBJ2-7; the D is unclear. Trimming cost V 2 bases and J 3 bases, with 17 bases left between them. The CDR3 extends over 16 amino acids. The germline CDR1 and CDR2 sequences are SGHTA and FQGNSA. The CDR3 DNA is TGTGCCAGCAGCTTAAAGTTGGACCCAAACCTCTACGAGCAGTACTTC. It specifies CASSLKLDPNLYEQYF.

The table lists this clonotype with a few counts. The V gene is TRBV27, the J gene TRBJ2-7, with D tentatively TRBD1 (5 bases). The germline V gene has CDR1 MNHEY and CDR2 SMNVEV (reference sequence). The CDR3 has 12 residues. The V end was cut by 9 bases, the J end by 2 bases, with 11 bases between. As DNA, the CDR3 is TGTGCCAGTAGCACAGGCGCCTACGAGCAGTACTTC. This sequence encodes CASSTGAYEQYF.

The V and J genes are TRBV28 and TRBJ2-3, with D unclear. The V end was cut by 3 bases, the J end by 0 bases, with 13 bases between. The length of the CDR3 is 16 residues. Looked up from germline, CDR1 is MDHEN and CDR2 is SYDVKM. CDR3 in amino acids: CASSFTEQFSTDTQYF. The CDR3 region has the DNA TGTGCCAGCAGTTTTACAGAACAGTTTAGCACAGATACGCAGTATTTT.

The rearrangement links TRBV6-4 to TRBJ2-2; D gene uncertain. In germline, CDR1 is MRHNA, CDR2 SNTAGT. The CDR3 runs to 15 residues. The V and J ends lost 0 bases and 1 base respectively, with 6 bases between them. This CDR3 is CASSDSNLNTGELFF. The CDR3 region has the DNA TGTGCCAGCAGTGACTCGAACTTGAACACCGGGGAGCTGTTTTTT.

In this sample, this clonotype turned up a few times. The chain has TRBV6-2 or TRBV6-3 and TRBJ2-7, with D unclear. In germline, CDR1 is MNHEY, CDR2 SVGEGT. Trimming pared 5 bases from V and 5 bases from J, leaving 16 bases between. This CDR3 has 14 residues. The CDR3 is CASSAGFLSDEQYF. The CDR3 bases are TGTGCCAGCAGTGCCGGGTTCCTCTCGGACGAGCAGTACTTC.

V and J are TRBV7-9 and TRBJ2-7; no firm D call. The V gene lost 7 bases and the J gene lost 1 base, with 5 bases spanning the gap. The germline CDR1 and CDR2 sequences are SEHNR and FQNEAQ (reference sequence). The CDR3 is 11 residues long. The CDR3 reads CASTTSYEQYF. The CDR3 nucleotides are TGTGCCAGCACCACATCCTACGAGCAGTACTTC.

This clonotype was seen more than once but under ten times. V usage is TRBV9 and J usage is TRBJ1-1, with 8 bases identical to TRBD1. CDR1 is SGDLS, CDR2 YYNGEE, per germline. The trim removed 2 bases at V and 5 bases at J, leaving 5 bases unmatched. The CDR3 runs 14 residues. The CDR3 region has the DNA TGTGCCAGCAGCGTCGGACAGGGACATACTGAAGCTTTCTTT. It codes for CASSVGQGHTEAFF.

This clonotype was detected only a few times. V is TRBV28 and J is TRBJ2-1; D is perhaps TRBD2 (6 bases). This CDR3 region has 14 residues. The V gene lost 6 bases and the J gene lost 7 bases, with 16 bases spanning the gap. CDR1 and CDR2 from the germline V gene are MDHEN and SYDVKM. The CDR3 reads CASSPSIGSNEQFF. The DNA for the CDR3 is TGTGCCAGCAGCCCCTCCATCGGGAGTAATGAGCAGTTCTTC.

V gene TRBV6-1 combines with J gene TRBJ1-4, with 9 bases lining up with TRBD1. Germline CDR1 reads MNHNS; CDR2 reads SASEGT. The CDR3 covers 14 residues. With 9 bases clipped from V and 3 bases from J, the junction kept 5 bases outside the gene matches. The CDR3 reads CASADRGPNEKLFF. CDR3 DNA sequence: TGTGCCAGTGCGGACAGGGGCCCTAATGAAAAACTGTTTTTT.

This clonotype was found a few times. The chain carries TRBV7-2 and TRBJ2-3; 7 positions agree with TRBD2. The V gene end was trimmed by 0 bases and the J gene end by 2 bases; junction bases not matched to a gene: 8. CDR1 is SGHTA, CDR2 FQGNSA, per germline. The CDR3 sequence is 17 residues long. Here the CDR3 DNA reads TGTGCCAGCAGCTTAGCGTGGGATCGGGGGGTCACAGATACGCAGTATTTT. It translates to CASSLAWDRGVTDTQYF.

This chain links TRBV6-2 or TRBV6-3 with TRBJ1-1; tentatively, D is TRBD1 (5 bases). Germline V lookup: CDR1 MNHEY, CDR2 SVGEGT. V lost 1 base to trimming and J lost 3 bases, with 6 bases between them. CDR3 length: 13 amino acids. CDR3 in amino acids: CASSYLGHTEAFF. The CDR3, as DNA: TGTGCCAGCAGTTACTTGGGACACACTGAAGCTTTCTTT.

The chain recombines TRBV28 with TRBJ2-1; D is possibly TRBD1 (6 bases). The CDR3 totals 16 residues. Trimming removed 6 bases from V and 2 bases from J, with 17 bases in between. The V gene's germline CDR1 is MDHEN and CDR2 SYDVKM. CDR3 coding DNA: TGTGCCAGCAGCCTCCGAACAGGGTACCCCTACAATGAGCAGTTCTTC. Its translation: CASSLRTGYPYNEQFF.

This clonotype was recorded a few times. V and J are TRBV2 and TRBJ1-5; D perhaps matches TRBD1 (5 bases). Germline V CDR1 and CDR2: SNHLY, FYNNEI. Trimming shortened V by 5 bases and J by 4 bases, and 9 bases separated the two germline ends. The CDR3 length is 13 residues. The CDR3 bases are TGTGCCAGCAGTAGGACACCAAATCAGCCCCAGCATTTT. This encodes CASSRTPNQPQHF.

This clonotype was detected ten times or more. The V call is TRBV7-8, the J call TRBJ2-5; 9 nucleotides line up with TRBD2. After removal of 8 bases from V and 3 bases from J, the junction contained 4 bases not matched to a gene. The germline V gene has CDR1 SGHVS and CDR2 FQNEAQ. The CDR3 sequence is 13 residues long. The CDR3: CASGASGKETQYF. CDR3 nucleotide sequence: TGTGCCAGCGGGGCTAGCGGGAAAGAGACCCAGTACTTC.

There are a few counts of this clonotype. V is TRBV7-2 and J is TRBJ2-1; D gene unclear. The CDR3 contains 17 residues. Trimming pared 0 bases from V and 1 base from J, leaving 13 bases between. Germline V gives CDR1 SGHTA, CDR2 FQGNSA. The CDR3 nucleotides read TGTGCCAGCAGCTTAGCGAGCCGGACCCAATCCTACAATGAGCAGTTCTTC. Translated, it gives CASSLASRTQSYNEQFF.

The chain carries TRBV28 and TRBJ2-1; TRBD2 matches 9 bases. Germline V gene sequence: CDR1 MDHEN, CDR2 SYDVKM. The length of the CDR3 is 14 residues. After removal of 3 bases from V and 8 bases from J, the junction contained 5 bases not matched to a gene. CDR3 in amino acids: CASSLRGGYDEQFF. CDR3 nucleotides: TGTGCCAGCAGTTTGCGGGGGGGATATGATGAGCAGTTCTTC.

J is TRBJ2-1 and V is TRBV7-9, with 10 positions matching TRBD2. This CDR3 is built from 16 residues. V lost 1 base, J lost 2 bases, and 2 bases stayed unmatched. Looked up from germline, CDR1 is SEHNR and CDR2 is FQNEAQ (reference sequence). CDR3: CASSLEAGGPYNEQFF. The CDR3 DNA reads TGTGCCAGCAGCTTAGAAGCGGGAGGGCCCTACAATGAGCAGTTCTTC.

This chain joins TRBV12-3 or TRBV12-4 and TRBJ1-5; D possibly corresponds to TRBD1 (5 bases). The V gene lost 3 bases and the J gene lost 8 bases, with 11 bases spanning the gap. This CDR3 is 13 amino acids long. CDR3 region: CASSFIWDEPQHF. The CDR3 nucleotides read TGTGCCAGCAGTTTCATATGGGACGAGCCCCAGCATTTT.

This rearrangement joins TRBV7-6 to TRBJ2-7, with TRBD1 as a possible D gene (6 bases). Trimming removed 4 bases at V and 0 bases at J, with 13 bases between. The CDR3 has 15 amino acids. From germline, CDR1 is SGHVS and CDR2 FNYEAQ. The CDR3 sequence is CASSSRDTNSYEQYF. CDR3 in DNA: TGTGCCAGCAGCTCCCGGGACACCAACTCCTACGAGCAGTACTTC.

This clonotype has just a few counts. The chain employs TRBV7-6 and TRBJ2-1; TRBD2 agrees at 8 bases. This CDR3 spans 15 amino acids. The trim removed 5 bases at V and 4 bases at J, leaving 7 bases unmatched. Germline lookup yields CDR1 SGHVS and CDR2 FNYEAQ. Here the CDR3 DNA reads TGTGCCAGCAGCCAATTAGCGGGAATTTACAATGAGCAGTTCTTC. This translates into CASSQLAGIYNEQFF. Together with reference TRBV7-6 and TRBJ2-1, the CDR3 gives the full variable domain: GAGVSQSPRYKVTKRGQDVALRCDPISGHVSLYWYRQALGQGPEFLTYFNYEAQQDKSGLPNDRFSAERPEGSISTLTIQRTEQRDSAMYRCASSQLAGIYNEQFFGPGTRLTVL.

In this sample, this clonotype turned up many times. In DNA, the CDR3 is TGTGCCAGCAGCTACACAGATACGCAGTATTTT. The encoded protein is CASSYTDTQYF. The gene calls are TRBV7-2 and TRBJ2-3; D gene ambiguous. The CDR3 is 11 amino acids. Germline-derived CDR1 and CDR2 are SGHTA and FQGNSA. Trimming took 4 bases from V and 2 from J, leaving 1 base between them.

This clonotype has at least ten counts. The rearrangement links TRBV7-2 to TRBJ1-2; tentatively, D is TRBD1 (5 bases). Looked up from germline, CDR1 is SGHTA and CDR2 is FQGNSA. V was pared by 7 bases and J by 7 bases, with 16 bases between. The CDR3 is 13 amino acids. CDR3 bases: TGTGCCAGCACCGACGGGGCGCTCGGTGGCTACACCTTC. Translation: CASTDGALGGYTF.

V and J are TRBV5-1 and TRBJ1-1; 7 bases fit TRBD1. The CDR3 has 15 amino acids. Germline values: CDR1 SGHRS, CDR2 YFSETQ. V was clipped by 0 bases and J by 4 bases; unmatched bases: 6. The CDR3 loop reads CASSLEGASGTEAFF. DNA for the CDR3: TGCGCCAGCAGCTTGGAGGGGGCTTCGGGCACTGAAGCTTTCTTT.